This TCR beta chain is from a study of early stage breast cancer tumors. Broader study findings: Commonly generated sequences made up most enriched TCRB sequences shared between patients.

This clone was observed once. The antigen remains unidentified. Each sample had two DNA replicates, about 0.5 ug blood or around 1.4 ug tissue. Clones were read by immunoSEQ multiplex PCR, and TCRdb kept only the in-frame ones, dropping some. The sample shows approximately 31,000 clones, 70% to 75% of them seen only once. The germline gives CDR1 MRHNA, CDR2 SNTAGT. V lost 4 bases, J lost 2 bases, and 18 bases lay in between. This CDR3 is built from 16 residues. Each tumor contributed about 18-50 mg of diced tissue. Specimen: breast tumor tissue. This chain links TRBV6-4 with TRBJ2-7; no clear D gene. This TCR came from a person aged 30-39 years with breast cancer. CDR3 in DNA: TGTGCCAGCAGTGGTGGGCCTTACCTTGGAGCCTACGAGCAGTACTTC. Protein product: CASSGGPYLGAYEQYF.